This T cell receptor (beta chain) was identified in a study of PD-1 blockade in mismatch repair-deficient tumors. TCRs were sequenced from a few patients responding to pembrolizumab. Overall study results and limits: After pembrolizumab, tumor-resident clones rose rapidly, then generally contracted before radiologic responses.

CDR1 MNHEY and CDR2 SMNVEV come from the germline V gene (reference sequence). The CDR3 totals 18 residues. V was pared by 3 bases and J by 8 bases, with 12 bases of the junction left unmatched. The data were produced by immunoSEQ multiplex PCR, yet TCRdb's version contains in-frame clones alone and is incomplete. The sample carries tens of thousands of clones, less than 90% recorded once. Remarks on this clone: The antigen is not known.

The chain has TRBV27 and TRBJ2-1, with 14 bases identical to TRBD2. The receptor's source is an adult with mismatch repair-deficient cancer. The material was PBMCs, obtained approximately 6 weeks after starting pembrolizumab. CDR3: CASSLRGLAGVVSDEQFF. In DNA, the CDR3 is TGTGCCAGCAGTTTGCGGGGACTAGCGGGAGTAGTGTCGGATGAGCAGTTCTTC.